The clone carrying this TCR beta chain was seen ten or more times. The antigen is unknown. This CDR3 region has 17 residues. Germline V gives CDR1 SGHRS, CDR2 YFSETQ. The V and J ends lost 0 bases and 10 bases respectively, with 22 bases between them. This specimen belongs to a study of neurological immune-mediated disorders. Study-level points and caveats: Phylogenetic grouping assigned the repertoires of 18 of 34 multiple sclerosis patients to a single cluster of related CDR3 sequences. This cluster may be a repertoire-level signature.

5'RACE employing 10-nucleotide random UMIs yielded the cDNA. A single run covered 15-18 subjects with over 180 million TCR-beta sequences. One entry per CDR3 protein, called by TCRdb with MiXCR from the 5' RACE reads. The table lists some 66,000 distinct CDR3 sequences, 3% to 3.5% of them singletons. V and J are TRBV5-1 and TRBJ1-4, with no clear D. The clonotype comes from a man aged 40-49 years with multiple sclerosis. Sequenced: PBMCs. CDR3 region: CASSLGQFQAVRGKLFF. CDR3 DNA sequence: TGCGCCAGCAGCTTGGGGCAGTTTCAGGCGGTCCGTGGAAAACTGTTTTTT.